Listed below are T cell receptor beta chains from one sample, sequenced in a study of T cells in Graves' hyperthyroidism and ophthalmopathy. One entry per CDR3 protein, called by TCRdb with MiXCR from the multiplex PCR reads. The table lists 640,000 or so distinct CDR3 sequences, 12% to 15% of them singletons. Specimen: blood. These receptors all stem from a woman younger than 35 with Graves' ophthalmopathy. Both conserved end residues are part of each CDR3. A D gene is named only where the DNA matches it firmly. For some rows the clone size is stated as once, few or many, or as a class when expanded; others skip it.

>15|TRBV28|many|TRBJ2-1|.
CASSGRGSSYNEQFF
TGTGCCAGCAGTGGTCGGGGGAGTTCCTACAATGAGCAGTTCTTC
>14|TRBV9|few|TRBJ1-2|.
CASMSLFGKGGYTF
TGTGCCAGCATGTCCTTATTTGGGAAAGGAGGCTACACCTTC
>14|TRBV28|many|TRBJ1-3|.
CASSLFRAGNTIYF
TGTGCCAGCAGTTTATTCAGGGCTGGAAACACCATATATTTT
>13|TRBV30|many|TRBJ1-1|.
CAWSGDRSTEAFF
TGTGCCTGGAGTGGGGACCGCTCCACGGAAGCTTTCTTT
>13|TRBV28|few|TRBJ2-2|.
CASRSRNTGELFF
TGTGCCAGCAGGTCACGAAACACCGGGGAGCTGTTTTTT
>14|TRBV24-1|many|TRBJ2-5|.
CATSDSSYQETQYF
TGTGCCACCAGTGATTCTTCGTACCAAGAGACCCAGTACTTC
>17|TRBV20-1|many|TRBJ1-4|TRBD1
CSAPHLGTGLPNEKLFF
TGCAGTGCCCCACACCTCGGGACAGGGCTTCCTAATGAAAAACTGTTTTTT
>15|TRBV27|many|TRBJ2-7|TRBD2
CASSFRTSGSNEQYF
TGTGCCAGCAGTTTTCGGACTAGCGGGAGCAACGAGCAGTACTTC
>15|TRBV28|many|TRBJ1-1|TRBD1
CASSLTGYYFAEAFF
TGTGCCAGCAGTTTGACAGGGTATTATTTCGCTGAAGCTTTCTTT
>14|TRBV2|many|TRBJ2-7|.
CASSPLTLLVEQYF
TGTGCCAGCAGTCCGTTGACTTTGTTGGTCGAGCAGTACTTC
>15|TRBV2|.|TRBJ2-3|TRBD2
CASSRTSGLGDTQYF
TGTGCCAGCAGTCGGACTAGCGGGCTTGGGGATACGCAGTATTTT
>19|TRBV27|many|TRBJ1-1|TRBD1
CASRSGQGALRGMNTEAFF
TGTGCCAGCAGGAGTGGACAGGGGGCACTCCGCGGCATGAACACTGAAGCTTTCTTT
>17|TRBV20-1|.|TRBJ1-2|TRBD1
CSASPKDRGAVNYGYTF
TGCAGTGCTAGTCCCAAAGACAGGGGGGCCGTTAACTATGGCTACACCTTC
>12|TRBV20-1|few|TRBJ1-2|.
CSASTAFYGYTF
TGCAGTGCTAGTACAGCATTCTATGGCTACACCTTC
>15|TRBV4-3|.|TRBJ2-1|.
CASSQGSATYNEQFF
TGCGCCAGCAGCCAAGGTTCAGCAACCTACAATGAGCAGTTCTTC
>17|TRBV2|many|TRBJ1-5|.
CASSEARGAGSNQPQHF
TGTGCCAGCAGTGAAGCGCGGGGGGCGGGCTCCAATCAGCCCCAGCATTTT
>17|TRBV5-1|many|TRBJ1-3|TRBD1
CASSPLYRTGGGNTIYF
TGCGCCAGCAGCCCACTCTATCGAACAGGGGGAGGAAACACCATATATTTT
>19|TRBV20-1|few|TRBJ2-7|TRBD2
CSAGGVLADITYSSYEQYF
TGCAGTGCTGGGGGGGTACTAGCGGACATCACCTACTCCTCCTACGAGCAGTACTTC
>15|TRBV7-9|.|TRBJ2-1|TRBD2
CASSFKREGYNEQFF
TGTGCCAGCAGCTTTAAGCGGGAGGGCTACAATGAGCAGTTCTTC
>16|TRBV19|.|TRBJ1-1|TRBD1
CASRGQGRPMNTEAFF
TGTGCCAGTAGGGGACAGGGTAGACCCATGAACACTGAAGCTTTCTTT
>16|TRBV5-1|many|TRBJ1-1|.
CASSLLRGSMNTEAFF
TGCGCCAGCAGCTTGCTTAGGGGTTCGATGAACACTGAAGCTTTCTTT
>16|TRBV25-1|many|TRBJ2-1|.
CASSGLEISGYNEQFF
TGTGCCAGCAGTGGTCTCGAGATTAGCGGCTACAATGAGCAGTTCTTC
>15|TRBV6-2/TRBV6-3|few|TRBJ1-4|.
CASRTPDSEGEKLFF
TGTGCCAGCAGGACCCCGGACAGCGAAGGGGAAAAACTGTTTTTT
>13|TRBV10-2|many|TRBJ1-2|.
CVSSGGQGKGYTF
TGCGTCAGCAGTGGAGGTCAAGGGAAAGGCTACACCTTC
>15|TRBV27|many|TRBJ1-1|.
CASSSYYGPNTEAFF
TGTGCCAGCAGTTCATACTACGGCCCGAACACTGAAGCTTTCTTT
>15|TRBV6-1|many|TRBJ2-5|TRBD1
CASSRDSFFQETQYF
TGTGCCAGCAGTCGGGACAGTTTTTTCCAAGAGACCCAGTACTTC
>14|TRBV5-4|.|TRBJ2-7|.
CASSLLGASYEQYF
TGTGCCAGCAGCTTGTTGGGAGCTTCCTACGAGCAGTACTTC
>16|TRBV11-2|many|TRBJ2-1|.
CASSLSRRAEYNEQFF
TGTGCCAGCAGCTTATCCCGGAGGGCCGAATACAATGAGCAGTTCTTC
>13|TRBV27|many|TRBJ2-5|.
CASSLNAEETQYF
TGTGCCAGCAGTTTGAATGCGGAGGAGACCCAGTACTTC
>16|TRBV7-9|few|TRBJ1-4|.
CASGGPWSRNNEKLFF
TGTGCCAGCGGGGGCCCATGGAGCCGTAATAATGAAAAACTGTTTTTT
>15|TRBV2|.|TRBJ2-3|.
CASSSLDPDTDTQYF
TGTGCCAGCAGTTCTCTGGATCCTGACACAGATACGCAGTATTTT
>15|TRBV20-1|.|TRBJ2-1|TRBD2
CGARLTSGSYNEQFF
TGCGGTGCTAGACTTACTAGCGGATCTTACAATGAGCAGTTCTTC
>16|TRBV4-1|few|TRBJ2-3|TRBD1
CASSPGQGAWGDTQYF
TGCGCCAGCAGCCCGGGACAGGGGGCGTGGGGAGATACGCAGTATTTT
>15|TRBV18|many|TRBJ2-7|.
CASSQGNVLSYEQYF
TGTGCCAGCTCACAGGGCAATGTCCTTTCCTACGAGCAGTACTTC
>18|TRBV5-6|.|TRBJ1-4|TRBD1
CASSFDGTGYFKGEKLFF
TGTGCCAGCAGCTTTGACGGGACAGGTTATTTTAAAGGTGAAAAACTGTTTTTT
>12|TRBV29-1|many|TRBJ2-1|.
CSVEQIDNEQFF
TGCAGCGTTGAACAGATTGACAATGAGCAGTTCTTC
>13|TRBV9|.|TRBJ1-4|.
CASSEALEEELFF
TGTGCCAGCAGCGAGGCCTTGGAGGAGGAACTGTTTTTT
>16|TRBV19|many|TRBJ2-2|.
CASSPPATRRGGELFF
TGTGCCAGTAGTCCCCCCGCGACAAGGAGGGGCGGGGAGCTGTTTTTT
>16|TRBV28|many|TRBJ1-5|.
CASSPVRARSNQPQHF
TGTGCCAGCAGTCCCGTTCGGGCACGTAGCAATCAGCCCCAGCATTTT
>14|TRBV12-3/TRBV12-4|.|TRBJ1-2|TRBD1
CASSPGTGGSGYTF
TGTGCCAGCAGTCCCGGGACAGGGGGCAGTGGCTACACCTTC
>16|TRBV15|few|TRBJ2-1|TRBD1
CATRAFGQGAYNEQFF
TGTGCCACCAGGGCCTTTGGACAGGGGGCCTACAATGAGCAGTTCTTC
>16|TRBV20-1|.|TRBJ1-1|TRBD1
CSARDFGKGANTEAFF
TGCAGTGCTAGAGATTTCGGAAAGGGGGCGAACACTGAAGCTTTCTTT
>16|TRBV5-1|.|TRBJ2-2|.
CASSLGGSRRAGELFF
.
>15|TRBV9|.|TRBJ2-2|.
CASSVEGFPAGELFF
TGTGCCAGCAGCGTAGAAGGCTTCCCGGCCGGGGAGCTGTTTTTT
>12|TRBV11-3|many|TRBJ1-2|.
CASSLDGYGYTF
TGTGCCAGCAGCCTGGACGGGTATGGCTACACCTTC
>16|TRBV7-2|many|TRBJ2-5|TRBD2
CASSTGTSGREETQYF
TGTGCCAGCAGCACCGGGACTAGCGGGAGAGAAGAGACCCAGTACTTC
>15|TRBV28|many|TRBJ1-5|TRBD1
CASRTGGEGNQPQHF
TGTGCCAGCAGAACAGGGGGCGAGGGCAATCAGCCCCAGCATTTT
>20|TRBV7-2|many|TRBJ2-1|.
CASSLGRLGRIPGWANEQFF
TGTGCCAGCAGCTTAGGAAGGCTAGGGAGAATCCCGGGGTGGGCAAATGAGCAGTTCTTC
>15|TRBV7-2|many|TRBJ1-2|.
CASSSSLNPYMGYTF
TGTGCCAGCAGCTCCTCCTTGAACCCCTATATGGGCTACACCTTC
>15|TRBV7-9|.|TRBJ2-1|.
CASSSQWLSYNEQFF
TGTGCCAGCAGCTCCCAGTGGCTCTCCTACAATGAGCAGTTCTTC
>17|TRBV6-5|many|TRBJ2-3|.
CASSYSPRGSSTDTQYF
TGTGCCAGCAGTTACTCCCCCCGGGGGTCTAGCACAGATACGCAGTATTTT
>16|TRBV7-3|many|TRBJ2-3|.
CASSSSTRPGTDTQYF
TGTGCCAGCAGCTCATCAACTCGACCCGGCACAGATACGCAGTATTTT
>13|TRBV15|.|TRBJ1-6|.
CATSRAEVPALHF
TGTGCCACCAGCAGAGCTGAGGTGCCTGCCCTCCACTTT
>13|TRBV20-1|few|TRBJ2-7|.
CSARDGRAYEQYF
TGCAGTGCTAGAGACGGCAGGGCCTACGAGCAGTACTTC
>12|TRBV28|many|TRBJ2-7|.
CASKRESYEQYF
TGTGCCAGCAAGAGGGAATCCTACGAGCAGTACTTC